These 21 T cell receptor beta chains were sequenced from one sample in a study of metastatic and nonmetastatic thyroid tumors (dated by TCRdb to about 2020). To prepare the library, PCR was applied. Instrument on record: Illumina HiSeq 4000. TCRdb handled the public reads itself, with Q25 trimming in fastp and clone calling in MiXCR, and kept productive beta chains. Counted in this sample were some 29,000 clones; 16% of them appeared once. The ten largest clones add up to roughly 4.2% of the sample. No treatment had been received by any patient before thyroid surgery. Input material: blood. The receptor set was obtained from a female donor with papillary thyroid cancer or a benign thyroid nodule (not recorded which). Some clones in this sample may be carry-over from other donors' samples.

On this clone: One end of the junction fails to match germline, which may point to a read error. The chain combines TRBV9 with TRBJ1-3; D gene uncertain. Germline CDR1 is SGDLS and CDR2 is YYNGEE. This CDR3 is 16 amino acids long. The CDR3, as DNA: TGTGCCAGCGGCGTCAGTGATCTGGGAGAAGGAAACACCATATATTTT. Translation gives CASGVSDLGEGNTIYF.

This clone showed up many times. This CDR3 reads CASSPRDHNNEQFF. DNA of the CDR3: TGTGCCAGCAGTCCTCGGGACCACAACAATGAGCAGTTCTTC. The chain carries TRBV4-2 and TRBJ2-1; perhaps D is TRBD1 or TRBD2 (5 bases each). The CDR3 loop spans 14 amino acids. The germline V gene has CDR1 LGHNA and CDR2 YNFKEQ. The V end was cut by 6 bases, the J end by 5 bases, with 14 bases between.

In its sample, this clone was seen a few times. This specimen includes other DNA sequences encoding the same CDR3. The chain uses TRBV28 and TRBJ2-7; TRBD2 might be the D (5 bases). Germline lookup yields CDR1 MDHEN and CDR2 SYDVKM. V was trimmed by 8 bases and J by 7 bases, leaving 24 bases between them. The CDR3 has 15 amino acids. The CDR3 reads CASGRGDPTSGEQYF. In nucleotides, the CDR3 is TGTGCCAGCGGCCGAGGCGACCCCACTTCGGGAGAGCAGTACTTC. The complete variable domain, with remaining parts taken from reference TRBV28 and TRBJ2-7, reads DVKVTQSSRYLVKRTGEKVFLECVQDMDHENMFWYRQDPGLGLRLIYFSYDVKMKEKGDIPEGYSVSREKKERFSLILESASTNQTSMYLCASGRGDPTSGEQYFGPGTRLTVT.

V gene TRBV20-1 combines with J gene TRBJ1-6; D unresolved. The CDR3 extends over 15 amino acids. Germline CDR1 DFQATT, CDR2 SNEGSKA (reference sequence). V gave up 0 bases and J gave up 8 bases, with 14 bases separating them. For the CDR3, the DNA is TGCAGTGCTAGAGATCTGATAAGGGAAGATTCACCCCTCCACTTT. It yields the protein CSARDLIREDSPLHF.

This clone came up many times. The chain is built from TRBV29-1 and TRBJ1-4; D ambiguous. The V and J ends lost 4 bases and 6 bases respectively, with 9 bases between them. The V gene's germline CDR1 is SQVTM and CDR2 ANQGSEA. CDR3 size: 12 residues. CDR3 sequence reads: CSVGGVDEKLFF. The CDR3 coding sequence is TGCAGCGTTGGAGGTGTGGATGAAAAACTGTTTTTT. The full variable domain, in which reference TRBV29-1 and TRBJ1-4 provide the parts outside the CDR3, is SAVISQKPSRDICQRGTSLTIQCQVDSQVTMMFWYRQQPGQSLTLIATANQGSEATYESGFVIDKFPISRPNLTFSTLTVSNMSPEDSSIYLCSVGGVDEKLFFGSGTQLSVL.

This clone occurred many times. CDR3 DNA: TGTGCCAGCAGTGAAGCGGGGGGGACAGTGGTTATTCAGCCCCAGCATTTT. Protein: CASSEAGGTVVIQPQHF. The chain uses TRBV6-1 and TRBJ1-5, with 7 bases matching TRBD1. The CDR3 covers 17 residues. Per the germline V gene, CDR1 is MNHNS and CDR2 is SASEGT. V was clipped by 0 bases and J by 6 bases; unmatched bases: 11.

This clone has ten or more counts. The chain links TRBV27 to TRBJ1-1, with TRBD1 identical over 7 bases. The CDR3 contains 15 residues. Unmatched junction bases numbered 6, after V lost 5 bases and J lost 0 bases. The germline CDR1 and CDR2 sequences are MNHEY and SMNVEV (reference sequence). CDR3 protein: CASSQRGQLNTEAFF. Written as DNA, the CDR3 is TGTGCCAGCAGTCAACGGGGACAGTTGAACACTGAAGCTTTCTTT.

This clone occurred many times. This sequence joins TRBV27 and TRBJ2-7; unclear D gene. Trimming took 2 bases from V and 6 from J, leaving 14 bases between them. CDR3 length: 14 amino acids. Germline V gene lookup returns CDR1 MNHEY and CDR2 SMNVEV (reference sequence). CDR3 DNA sequence: TGTGCCAGCAGTTTAGAAGGGATTACGGGCGAGCAGTACTTC. This encodes CASSLEGITGEQYF.

Written as DNA, the CDR3 is TGTGCCTGGAGTGTTGGAGACGCCTACGAGCAGTACTTC. Translated, it gives CAWSVGDAYEQYF. V gene TRBV30 combines with J gene TRBJ2-7; D uncertain. Germline loops: CDR1 GTSNPN, CDR2 SVGIG (reference sequence). V was shortened by 0 bases and J by 2 bases, with 8 bases between the two germline ends. The CDR3 is 13 amino acids. Filled out from reference TRBV30 and TRBJ2-7, the complete variable domain reads SQTIHQWPATLVQPVGSPLSLECTVEGTSNPNLYWYRQAAGRGLQLLFYSVGIGQISSEVPQNLSASRPQDRQFILSSKKLLLSDSGFYLCAWSVGDAYEQYFGPGTRLTVT.

The sample holds many counts of this clone. The chain has TRBV29-1 and TRBJ2-1, with 13 bases identical to TRBD2. The ends lost 4 bases at V and 0 bases at J; junction bases unmatched: 9. From germline, CDR1 is SQVTM and CDR2 ANQGSEA. The CDR3 has 18 residues. The CDR3 DNA reads as TGCAGCGTTGGGACTAGCGGGAGTCCTTTAAGCTCCTACAATGAGCAGTTCTTC. Its translation is CSVGTSGSPLSSYNEQFF.

This clone was detected many times. V and J are TRBV19 and TRBJ1-3; D is unclear. This CDR3 is 14 amino acids long. From germline, CDR1 is LNHDA and CDR2 SQIVND (reference sequence). V shed 5 bases and J shed 2 bases, with 10 bases lying between them. Written as DNA, the CDR3 is TGTGCCAGTAGTCCCACTCAGACTGGAAACACCATATATTTT. Translating gives CASSPTQTGNTIYF.

This clone was recorded many times. This chain uses TRBV27 with TRBJ1-1; 8 bases align to TRBD1. This CDR3 contains 14 residues. Germline lookup yields CDR1 MNHEY and CDR2 SMNVEV (reference sequence). J lost 4 bases, V lost 6 bases, and 7 bases had no gene match. Here the CDR3 DNA reads TGTGCCAGCAGCCAACAGGGGGGGAGCACTGAAGCTTTCTTT. This sequence encodes CASSQQGGSTEAFF.

The chain links TRBV11-2 to TRBJ2-5; D possibly corresponds to TRBD2 (5 bases). V shed 4 bases and J shed 1 base, with 19 bases lying between them. The germline V gene encodes CDR1 SGHAT and CDR2 FQNNGV. The CDR3 consists of 17 residues. This chain's CDR3 is CASSSPEGRAFQETQYF. CDR3 nucleotide sequence: TGTGCCAGCAGCTCCCCAGAGGGAAGGGCGTTCCAAGAGACCCAGTACTTC.

On this clone: One end of the junction fails to match germline, which may point to a read error. The CDR3 DNA is TGTGCCAGCAGCCCCACTGGACAGGGGGAAGGAAACAATGATCAGTTCTTC. The encoded protein is CASSPTGQGEGNNDQFF. The chain has TRBV6-1 and TRBJ2-1; TRBD1 matches at 10 bases. Germline CDR1 is MNHNS and CDR2 is SASEGT. The CDR3 sequence is 17 residues long.

There are many counts of this clone. The chain recombines TRBV29-1 with TRBJ2-7; D perhaps matches TRBD2 (5 bases). The germline V and J ends were trimmed by 6 bases and 3 bases, with 18 bases remaining between them. The V gene's germline CDR1 is SQVTM and CDR2 ANQGSEA. The CDR3 is 14 amino acids. The chain's CDR3 is CSVAAGSMGYEQYF. Written as DNA, the CDR3 is TGCAGCGTCGCGGCGGGCTCTATGGGCTACGAGCAGTACTTC.

This clone was seen at least ten times. Possible read error: a much larger clone is one base away. The CDR3: CSASDPARGANTEAFF. The CDR3 DNA is TGCAGTGCTAGTGATCCGGCGAGGGGCGCGAACACTGAAGCTTTCTTT. The genes are TRBV20-1 and TRBJ1-1; maybe TRBD1 (5 bases). With 3 bases removed from V and 1 base from J, the gap between germline ends came to 18 bases. CDR3 length: 16 residues. The germline V gene encodes CDR1 DFQATT and CDR2 SNEGSKA (reference sequence).

CDR3 amino acids: CASSLPLVSGEQFF. CDR3 bases: TGTGCCAGCAGCTTACCCCTTGTGTCGGGTGAGCAGTTCTTC. The chain couples TRBV11-3 to TRBJ2-1; D is uncertain. CDR1 and CDR2 (germline): SGHNT, YENEEA. V lost 2 bases to trimming and J lost 9 bases, with 14 bases between them. The CDR3 extends over 14 amino acids. Combining the CDR3 with reference TRBV11-3 and TRBJ2-1 gives the whole variable domain EAGVVQSPRYKIIEKKQPVAFWCNPISGHNTLYWYLQNLGQGPELLIRYENEEAVDDSQLPKDRFSAERLKGVDSTLKIQPAELGDSAVYLCASSLPLVSGEQFFGPGTRLTVL.

This clone was seen ten or more times. This chain joins TRBV28 and TRBJ1-4, with 9 nucleotides matching TRBD1. The CDR3 sequence is 17 residues long. V lost 4 bases and J lost 7; bases outside the gene matches: 13. CDR1 and CDR2 (germline): MDHEN, SYDVKM. The CDR3: CASSYHPLQGAREKLFF. Here the CDR3 DNA reads TGTGCCAGCAGTTACCACCCCTTACAGGGGGCGCGTGAAAAACTGTTTTTT. The entire variable domain, with the rest obtained from reference TRBV28 and TRBJ1-4, is as follows: DVKVTQSSRYLVKRTGEKVFLECVQDMDHENMFWYRQDPGLGLRLIYFSYDVKMKEKGDIPEGYSVSREKKERFSLILESASTNQTSMYLCASSYHPLQGAREKLFFGSGTQLSVL.

This clone has a count of ten or more. This rearrangement joins TRBV27 to TRBJ1-5; D remains ambiguous. V was trimmed by 6 bases and J by 4 bases, leaving 10 bases between them. The CDR3 length is 13 residues. Germline V gives CDR1 MNHEY, CDR2 SMNVEV (reference sequence). CDR3 DNA sequence: TGTGCCAGCAGAAAAGTCCCGAATCAGCCCCAGCATTTT. Its protein product is CASRKVPNQPQHF.

By frequency in the sample, this clone is medium-sized. This chain connects TRBV20-1 to TRBJ2-7; 8 bases line up with TRBD1. Trimming at V came to 3 bases and at J to 0 bases, leaving 7 bases not matched to a gene. Per germline, CDR1 DFQATT and CDR2 SNEGSKA (reference sequence). The CDR3 length is 15 residues. The DNA for the CDR3 is TGCAGTGCTAGCCCCGGGCAGGGGGCCTCCTACGAGCAGTACTTC. The encoded protein is CSASPGQGASYEQYF.

This clone was counted a few times. V and J are TRBV7-9 and TRBJ1-2, with TRBD1 matching 7 bases. V gave up 5 bases and J gave up 9 bases; unmatched junction bases: 3. In germline, CDR1 is SEHNR, CDR2 FQNEAQ (reference sequence). This CDR3 has 11 amino acids. Here the CDR3 DNA reads TGTGCCAGCAGCAGACAGGGCTGCTACACCTTC. Its protein product is CASSRQGCYTF.